This TCR beta chain was captured in a study of T-cell memory formation after mild COVID-19 (dated by TCRdb to about 2021). Looking at the study overall: TCR sequence clusters from the two donors were found to be largely donor specific. In two donors, T-cell clones that expanded and contracted after mild COVID-19 were tracked by sequencing TCRalpha and TCRbeta repertoires over time. Two young, previously healthy adult volunteers, one female and one male, were included in the cohort.

General findings and caveats noted by the study authors: Contracting CD4+ clones were located mainly in the CM and EM memory subsets, whereas CD8+ clones were found to be enriched in EMRA. Only two mild cases were covered in the study, and larger cohorts including severe cases with pre-infection samples were considered necessary. Balanced CD4/CD8 phenotypes were observed for clones contracting from day 15 to 85, whereas a bias towards CD4+ was observed for a second wave of clones expanding from day 15 to 37. Some responding clones were found in pre-infection memory, which suggests that pre-existing cross-reactive memory T cells took part in the SARS-CoV-2 response. SARS-CoV-2 specificity of the second-wave clones peaking on day 37 was not confirmed.

Ficoll-Paque density gradient centrifugation was the method used to isolate PBMCs. The germline V gene sets CDR1 to MNHNS and CDR2 to SASEGT. The CDR3, from cysteine to phenylalanine, totals 14 residues. The CDR3 DNA has 42 bases and is translated from base 1. V is cut back by 7 bases and J by 11 bases, with 15 bases in the junction unmatched. Remarks on this clonotype: The antigen this receptor binds is unknown. No much larger clonotype is one base removed from it; base qualities were not supplied.

Sequencing was performed on an Illumina NovaSeq 6000. TCRalpha and TCRbeta cDNA libraries were constructed by 5'RACE with constant-segment primers, with sample barcodes and unique molecular identifiers being introduced. Trizol reagent was used to extract RNA from every sample. Libraries were amplified in two PCR steps, with a second sample barcode and Illumina TruSeq adapters added in the second step. Sequencing of the libraries was done on an Illumina NovaSeq, producing 2 x 150 bp paired-end reads. The original methods were these. Reads were demultiplexed and collapsed into UMI-guided consensus sequences with migec v1.2.7. Using mixcr v2.1.11, UMI consensuses were aligned to TRA and TRB V and J templates and then assembled into clonotypes. Clonotypes were classified as expanded or contracted when called significant by both edgeR and NoisET, with noise models trained on biological replicates. For edgeR calls, a false discovery rate-adjusted p below 0.01 and a log2 fold-change threshold of 1 were applied. As an exploratory analysis of dynamics, max-normalized trajectories of the 1000 most abundant clonotypes were examined by PCA with hierarchical clustering. Each responding clone was given a CD4 or CD8 phenotype based on the CD4+ and CD8+ repertoires, which had been sequenced separately. TCRdb itself trimmed the public reads at Q25 with fastp, ran MiXCR and retained productive beta chains. Rows are unified per CDR3 protein, each entry keeping the most common DNA and genes. The V and J calls, along with clone size, are taken from TCRdb and not from the paper's own processing. A total of over 400,000 distinct CDR3 sequences appear in this sample, more than 20% of them only once. The ten largest clones add up to about 12% of the sample.

The receptor was isolated from an adult woman who had mild COVID-19 (a few samples of this study predate the infection). The sample titles of this study are shuffled in the database, so cell type and time point are left out; the donor was told from shared clones. The rearranged chain carries TRBV6-1 and TRBJ1-2, with 8 bases in between that match TRBD1. The specimen sequenced was PBMCs or a T cell subset sorted from them (not recorded which). The CDR3 is CASNSPGQVRLYTF. DNA sequence: TGTGCCAGCAACAGTCCGGGACAGGTCCGGCTTTACACCTTC.